The 8 T cell receptor beta chains below were found in one sample sequenced in a study of blood T cells in healthy people across ages. A sample-barcoded 5' primer and a J-beta primer mix were used in a second PCR of roughly 6 to 11 cycles. TCRdb independently ran MiXCR on the 5' RACE reads; one entry per CDR3 protein. The data hold some 760,000 distinct CDR3 sequences, with approximately 25% observed a single time. These data also featured in a second study, about T cells of mothers and their children.

Sequences were obtained from blood. The receptors were gathered from a boy between 5 and 17 years old in good health.

The chain joins TRBV7-9 to TRBJ1-3; D is unclear. CDR1 and CDR2 (germline): SEHNR, FQNEAQ (reference sequence). V was shortened by 3 bases and J by 4 bases, with 7 bases between the two germline ends. The CDR3 covers 13 residues. CDR3 loop: CASSFGAGNTIYF. In nucleotides, the CDR3 is TGTGCCAGCAGCTTCGGTGCGGGAAACACCATATATTTT.

The gene calls are TRBV6-5 and TRBJ2-1; unclear D gene. V lost 7 bases to trimming and J lost 0 bases, with 10 bases between them. CDR1 is MNHEY and CDR2 is SVGAGI in the germline V gene. CDR3 length: 14 residues. Written as DNA, the CDR3 is TGTGCCAGCACTGCGGTTAGCTCCTACAATGAGCAGTTCTTC. The encoded protein is CASTAVSSYNEQFF.

The chain couples TRBV4-1 to TRBJ2-7, with D uncertain. Per the germline V gene, CDR1 is MGHRA and CDR2 is YSYEKL. With 4 bases removed from V and 5 bases from J, the gap between germline ends came to 9 bases. The CDR3 length is 12 residues. CDR3 bases: TGCGCCAGCAGCCCTCGTAGTAACGAGCAGTACTTC. This sequence encodes CASSPRSNEQYF.

The V call is TRBV7-2, the J call TRBJ2-3; 7 positions agree with TRBD2. The germline V gene encodes CDR1 SGHTA and CDR2 FQGNSA. CDR3 length: 13 residues. V was pared by 4 bases and J by 6 bases, with 4 bases of the junction left unmatched. In DNA, the CDR3 is TGTGCCAGCAGCTCCCGGCGGGGGGATACGCAGTATTTT. Amino acids: CASSSRRGDTQYF.

The chain has TRBV20-1 and TRBJ2-5; 8 nucleotides line up with TRBD2. The CDR3 has 14 amino acids. V shed 0 bases and J 5 bases; nucleotides not matched to a gene: 5. Per germline, CDR1 DFQATT and CDR2 SNEGSKA (reference sequence). CDR3 loop: CSARDPGGPETQYF. The CDR3 DNA sequence: TGCAGTGCTAGAGACCCGGGAGGGCCGGAGACCCAGTACTTC.

The V and J genes are TRBV11-2 and TRBJ2-3; D is undetermined. The CDR3 contains 12 residues. The germline gives CDR1 SGHAT, CDR2 FQNNGV. V shed 7 bases and J shed 4 bases, with 9 bases lying between them. CDR3 loop: CASIQASDTQYF. The CDR3 region has the DNA TGTGCCAGCATCCAAGCGTCAGATACGCAGTATTTT.

The chain has TRBV5-8 and TRBJ2-5, with D maybe TRBD1 (6 bases). Trimming cost V 0 bases and J 4 bases, with 19 bases left between them. The CDR3 sequence is 17 residues long. Germline CDR1 and CDR2: SGHTS and YDEGEE. This CDR3 is CASSLASRDTIGETQYF. The CDR3 bases are TGTGCCAGCAGCTTGGCGAGCCGGGACACGATCGGAGAGACCCAGTACTTC.

The gene calls are TRBV6-2 or TRBV6-3 and TRBJ2-1, with TRBD1 matching 9 bases. Trimming at V came to 6 bases and at J to 4 bases, leaving 4 bases not matched to a gene. Germline-derived CDR1 and CDR2 are MNHEY and SVGEGT. The CDR3 length is 14 residues. CDR3 residues: CASRIGQGYNEQFF. DNA for the CDR3: TGTGCCAGCAGGATCGGACAGGGGTACAATGAGCAGTTCTTC.